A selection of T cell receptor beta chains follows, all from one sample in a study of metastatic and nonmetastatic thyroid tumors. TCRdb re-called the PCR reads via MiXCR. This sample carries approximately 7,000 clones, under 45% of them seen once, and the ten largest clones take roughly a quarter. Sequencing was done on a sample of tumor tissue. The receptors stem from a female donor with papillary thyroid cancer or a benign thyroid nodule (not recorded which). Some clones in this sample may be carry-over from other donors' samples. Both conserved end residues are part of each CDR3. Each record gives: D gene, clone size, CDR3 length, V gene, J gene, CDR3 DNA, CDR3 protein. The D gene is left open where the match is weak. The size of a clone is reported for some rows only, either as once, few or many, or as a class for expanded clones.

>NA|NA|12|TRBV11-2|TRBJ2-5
TGTGCCAGCAGCTTAGAGCCAGAGACCCAGTACTTC
CASSLEPETQYF
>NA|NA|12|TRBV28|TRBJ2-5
TGTGCCAGCGGCGTCGAGCTAGAGACCCAGTACTTC
CASGVELETQYF
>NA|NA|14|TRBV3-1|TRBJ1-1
TGTGCCAGCAGCCAAGATCGACAAGGCACTGAAGCTTTCTTT
CASSQDRQGTEAFF
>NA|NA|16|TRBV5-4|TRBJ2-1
TGTGCCAGCAGCTCAGCAGGGGACTTCTCCTACAATGAGCAGTTCTTC
CASSSAGDFSYNEQFF
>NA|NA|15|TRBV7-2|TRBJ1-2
TGTGCCAGCAGCCCAGCCGCCCGGCCGATTTATGGCTACACCTTC
CASSPAARPIYGYTF
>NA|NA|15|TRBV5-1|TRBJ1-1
TGCGCCAGCAGCTTGGTACAAGGAATGAACACTGAAGCTTTCTTT
CASSLVQGMNTEAFF
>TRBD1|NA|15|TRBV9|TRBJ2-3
TGTGCCAGCAGTGGCACCGGACAGGGGTTGGATACGCAGTATTTT
CASSGTGQGLDTQYF
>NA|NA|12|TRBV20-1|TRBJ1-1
TGCAGTGCTAGGAAGTCTGAAACTGAAGCATTCTTT
CSARKSETEAFF
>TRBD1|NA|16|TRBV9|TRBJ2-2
TGTGCCAGCAGCCCGTACAGGGGGACGGGCACCGGGGAGCTGTTTTTT
CASSPYRGTGTGELFF
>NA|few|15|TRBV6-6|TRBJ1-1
TGTGCCAGCAGTTACTCGATCACGGTGAACACTGAAGCTTTCTTT
CASSYSITVNTEAFF
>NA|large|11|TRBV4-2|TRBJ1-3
TGTGCCAGCAGCCAGGGAAACACCATATATTTT
CASSQGNTIYF
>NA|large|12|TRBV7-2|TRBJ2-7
TGTGCCAGCAGCCAGAGTGGCTACGAGCAGTACTTC
CASSQSGYEQYF
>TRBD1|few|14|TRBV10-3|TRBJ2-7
TGTGCCATCACCCCAGGACAGGGGATTTACGAGCAGTACTTC
CAITPGQGIYEQYF
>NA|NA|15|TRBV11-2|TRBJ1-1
TGTGCCAGCAGCTTAGGTCTAGGGAAATTCACTGAAGCTTTCTTT
CASSLGLGKFTEAFF
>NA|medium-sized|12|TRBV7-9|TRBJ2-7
TGTGCCAGCAGCTCAGGGGCCTACGAGCAGTACTTC
CASSSGAYEQYF
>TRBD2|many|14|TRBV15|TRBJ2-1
TGTGCCACCAGCGGGGGGGGGTTGGTCAATGAGCAGTTCTTC
CATSGGGLVNEQFF
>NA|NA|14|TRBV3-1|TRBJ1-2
TGTGCCAGCAGCCAAGAGTACTGGGGCTATGGCTACACCTTC
CASSQEYWGYGYTF